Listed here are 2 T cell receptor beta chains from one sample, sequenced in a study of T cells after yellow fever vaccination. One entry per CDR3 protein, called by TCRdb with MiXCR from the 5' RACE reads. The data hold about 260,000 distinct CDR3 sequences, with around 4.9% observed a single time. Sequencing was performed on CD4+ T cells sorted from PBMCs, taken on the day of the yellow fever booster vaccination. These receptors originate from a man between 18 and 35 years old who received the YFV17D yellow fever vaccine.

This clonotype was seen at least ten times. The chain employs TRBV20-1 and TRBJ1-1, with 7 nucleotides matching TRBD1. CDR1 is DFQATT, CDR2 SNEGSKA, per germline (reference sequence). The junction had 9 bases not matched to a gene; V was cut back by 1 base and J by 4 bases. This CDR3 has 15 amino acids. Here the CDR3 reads CSARAPTGWRTEAFF. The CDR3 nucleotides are TGCAGTGCTAGAGCCCCGACAGGGTGGCGCACTGAAGCTTTCTTT.

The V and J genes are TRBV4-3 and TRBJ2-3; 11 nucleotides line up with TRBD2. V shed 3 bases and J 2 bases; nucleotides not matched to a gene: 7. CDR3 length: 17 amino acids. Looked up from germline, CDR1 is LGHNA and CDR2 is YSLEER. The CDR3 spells CASSHRIAGGPTDTQYF. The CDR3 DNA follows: TGCGCCAGCAGCCACCGTATAGCGGGGGGGCCCACAGATACGCAGTATTTT.